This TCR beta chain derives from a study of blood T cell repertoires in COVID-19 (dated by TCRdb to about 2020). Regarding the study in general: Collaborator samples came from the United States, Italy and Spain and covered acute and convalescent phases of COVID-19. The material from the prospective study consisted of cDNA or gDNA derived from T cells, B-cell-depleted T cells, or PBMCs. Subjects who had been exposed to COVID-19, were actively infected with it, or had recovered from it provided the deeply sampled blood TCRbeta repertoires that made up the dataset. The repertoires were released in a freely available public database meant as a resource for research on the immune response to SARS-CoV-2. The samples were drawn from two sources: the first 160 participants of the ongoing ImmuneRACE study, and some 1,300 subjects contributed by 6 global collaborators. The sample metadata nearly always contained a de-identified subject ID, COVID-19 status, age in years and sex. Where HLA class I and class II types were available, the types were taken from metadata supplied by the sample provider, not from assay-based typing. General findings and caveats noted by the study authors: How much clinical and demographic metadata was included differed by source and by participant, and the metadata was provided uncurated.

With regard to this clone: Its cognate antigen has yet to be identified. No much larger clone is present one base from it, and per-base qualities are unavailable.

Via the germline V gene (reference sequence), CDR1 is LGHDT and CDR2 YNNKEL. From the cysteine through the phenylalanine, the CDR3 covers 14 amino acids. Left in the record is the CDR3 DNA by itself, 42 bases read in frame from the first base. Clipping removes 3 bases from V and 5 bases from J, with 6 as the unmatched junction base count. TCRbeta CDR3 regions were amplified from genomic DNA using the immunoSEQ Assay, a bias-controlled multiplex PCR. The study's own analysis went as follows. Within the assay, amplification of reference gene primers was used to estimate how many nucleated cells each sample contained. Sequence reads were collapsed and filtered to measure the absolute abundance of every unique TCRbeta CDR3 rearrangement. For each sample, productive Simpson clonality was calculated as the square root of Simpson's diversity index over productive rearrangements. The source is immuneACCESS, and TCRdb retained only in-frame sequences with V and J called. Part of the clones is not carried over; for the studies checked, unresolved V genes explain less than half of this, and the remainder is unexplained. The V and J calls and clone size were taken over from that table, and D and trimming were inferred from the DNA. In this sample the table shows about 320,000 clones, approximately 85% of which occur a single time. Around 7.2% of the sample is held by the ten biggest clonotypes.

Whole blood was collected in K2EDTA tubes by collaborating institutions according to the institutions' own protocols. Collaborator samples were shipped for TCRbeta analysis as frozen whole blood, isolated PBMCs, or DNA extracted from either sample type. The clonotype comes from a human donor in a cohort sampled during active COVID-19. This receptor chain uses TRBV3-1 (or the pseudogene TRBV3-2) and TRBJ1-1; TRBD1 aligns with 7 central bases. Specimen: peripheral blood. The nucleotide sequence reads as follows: TGTGCCAGCAGCCAGACAGGGTGGGGGACTGAAGCTTTCTTT. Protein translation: CASSQTGWGTEAFF.